The rows below give T cell receptor beta chains drawn from one sample of a study of cytomegalovirus exposure and HLA in healthy donors. Some clones are missing from TCRdb's copy, which holds only in-frame ones; the method was immunoSEQ multiplex PCR. The table lists about 160,000 clones, 80% to 85% of them singletons, with around 9.6% in the top ten. Sequenced material: PBMCs. These receptors were taken from a man aged 25-40 years in good health and CMV-seropositive. Both conserved end residues are part of each CDR3. Fields, in order: D gene, J gene, clone size, V gene, CDR3 protein, CDR3 DNA. A D gene is named only where the DNA matches it firmly. Clone size is shown for a subset of rows, as once, few, many or a class of expanded clone.

d_call: TRBD2; j_call: TRBJ2-1; clone_size: .; v_call: TRBV10-3; cdr3_aa: CAISESPSGYNEQFF; cdr3_nt: TGTGCCATCAGTGAGTCGCCTAGCGGTTACAATGAGCAGTTCTTC
d_call: .; j_call: TRBJ2-5; clone_size: .; v_call: TRBV18; cdr3_aa: CASSPPTRVQETQYF; cdr3_nt: TGTGCCAGCTCACCACCGACGCGGGTTCAGGAGACCCAGTACTTC
d_call: .; j_call: TRBJ1-2; clone_size: once; v_call: TRBV18; cdr3_aa: CASSPGQEINYGYTF; cdr3_nt: TGTGCCAGCTCACCGGGGCAGGAGATCAACTATGGCTACACCTTC
d_call: TRBD1; j_call: TRBJ2-7; clone_size: .; v_call: TRBV18; cdr3_aa: CASSPYGQGGEQYF; cdr3_nt: TGTGCCAGCTCACCATATGGACAGGGGGGCGAGCAGTACTTC
d_call: .; j_call: TRBJ1-1; clone_size: .; v_call: TRBV6-5; cdr3_aa: CASSYDLVQGSEAFF; cdr3_nt: TGTGCCAGCAGTTACGACCTTGTTCAGGGGAGTGAAGCTTTCTTT
d_call: .; j_call: TRBJ2-3; clone_size: once; v_call: TRBV30; cdr3_aa: CAWRDSPDTQYF; cdr3_nt: TGTGCCTGGAGGGACAGTCCAGATACGCAGTATTTT
d_call: TRBD2; j_call: TRBJ2-2; clone_size: .; v_call: TRBV7-3; cdr3_aa: CASSKGLAGGTGELFF; cdr3_nt: TGTGCCAGCAGCAAGGGACTAGCGGGGGGCACCGGGGAGCTGTTTTTT
d_call: .; j_call: TRBJ1-4; clone_size: .; v_call: TRBV29-1; cdr3_aa: CSVDGGGEKLFF; cdr3_nt: TGCAGCGTTGACGGCGGGGGGGAAAAACTGTTTTTT
d_call: .; j_call: TRBJ2-7; clone_size: few; v_call: TRBV18; cdr3_aa: CASSPNDNYEQYF; cdr3_nt: TGTGCCAGCTCACCAAACGACAACTACGAGCAGTACTTC
d_call: TRBD1; j_call: TRBJ2-7; clone_size: .; v_call: TRBV29-1; cdr3_aa: CSAGEGQGAREQYF; cdr3_nt: TGCAGCGCGGGAGAGGGACAGGGGGCGCGGGAGCAGTACTTC
d_call: TRBD2; j_call: TRBJ2-6; clone_size: once; v_call: TRBV5-6; cdr3_aa: CASSFPPGLASSGANVLTF; cdr3_nt: TGTGCCAGCAGCTTCCCACCGGGACTAGCGAGCTCTGGGGCCAACGTCCTGACTTTC
d_call: .; j_call: TRBJ2-4; clone_size: .; v_call: TRBV1; cdr3_aa: CTSSRDRGSIQYF; cdr3_nt: TGCACCAGCAGCCGGGACAGGGGGTCCATTCAGTACTTC
d_call: .; j_call: TRBJ2-7; clone_size: .; v_call: TRBV11-1; cdr3_aa: CASSLAFGGILEQYF; cdr3_nt: TGTGCCAGCAGCTTAGCGTTTGGAGGGATACTCGAGCAGTACTTC
d_call: .; j_call: TRBJ1-2; clone_size: .; v_call: TRBV2; cdr3_aa: CASSEEGVFRHGYTF; cdr3_nt: TGTGCCAGCAGTGAAGAAGGGGTGTTCCGTCATGGCTACACCTTC
d_call: TRBD2; j_call: TRBJ2-7; clone_size: .; v_call: TRBV9; cdr3_aa: CASSPAGEPYEQYF; cdr3_nt: TGTGCCAGCAGCCCAGCGGGGGAACCCTACGAGCAGTACTTC
d_call: .; j_call: TRBJ1-2; clone_size: .; v_call: TRBV28; cdr3_aa: CASSSLYREEGYGYTF; cdr3_nt: TGTGCCAGCAGTTCCCTCTACAGGGAAGAAGGCTATGGCTACACCTTC
d_call: TRBD1; j_call: TRBJ2-3; clone_size: .; v_call: TRBV10-3; cdr3_aa: CAISETPGQGPTDTQYF; cdr3_nt: TGTGCCATCAGTGAGACACCGGGACAGGGGCCAACAGATACGCAGTATTTT
d_call: .; j_call: TRBJ2-2; clone_size: .; v_call: TRBV4-3; cdr3_aa: CASSQDTGWNTGELFF; cdr3_nt: TGCGCCAGCAGCCAAGATACGGGGTGGAACACCGGGGAGCTGTTTTTT
d_call: .; j_call: TRBJ2-7; clone_size: .; v_call: TRBV9; cdr3_aa: CASSVSGHSSYEQYF; cdr3_nt: TGTGCCAGCAGCGTATCGGGACACAGCTCCTACGAGCAGTACTTC
d_call: TRBD1; j_call: TRBJ1-2; clone_size: .; v_call: TRBV29-1; cdr3_aa: CSVGGQGYGYTF; cdr3_nt: TGCAGCGTTGGTGGACAGGGCTATGGCTACACCTTC
d_call: .; j_call: TRBJ1-1; clone_size: .; v_call: TRBV6-5; cdr3_aa: CASRNLEVNTEAFF; cdr3_nt: TGTGCCAGCAGGAACCTAGAGGTGAACACTGAAGCTTTCTTT
d_call: .; j_call: TRBJ1-2; clone_size: many; v_call: TRBV2; cdr3_aa: CASMGGDGYTF; cdr3_nt: TGTGCCAGCATGGGGGGGGACGGCTACACCTTC
d_call: TRBD1; j_call: TRBJ1-1; clone_size: .; v_call: TRBV28; cdr3_aa: CASRTGESTEAFF; cdr3_nt: TGTGCCAGCAGAACAGGGGAGTCCACTGAAGCTTTCTTT
d_call: TRBD2; j_call: TRBJ2-1; clone_size: once; v_call: TRBV27; cdr3_aa: CASSLKGGTSSYNEQFF; cdr3_nt: TGTGCCAGCAGTTTAAAGGGGGGGACTAGCTCCTACAATGAGCAGTTCTTC
d_call: TRBD2; j_call: TRBJ2-5; clone_size: .; v_call: TRBV9; cdr3_aa: CASSVQGGWNKETQYF; cdr3_nt: TGTGCCAGCAGCGTCCAGGGAGGGTGGAATAAAGAGACCCAGTACTTC
d_call: TRBD1; j_call: TRBJ2-6; clone_size: once; v_call: TRBV5-1; cdr3_aa: CASSFGQGSGANVLTF; cdr3_nt: TGCGCCAGCAGCTTCGGACAGGGCTCTGGGGCCAACGTCCTGACTTTC
d_call: TRBD1; j_call: TRBJ2-7; clone_size: few; v_call: TRBV30; cdr3_aa: CAWSPGTGAYEQYF; cdr3_nt: TGTGCCTGGAGTCCCGGGACAGGGGCATACGAGCAGTACTTC
d_call: .; j_call: TRBJ2-7; clone_size: .; v_call: TRBV7-2; cdr3_aa: CASSTRTGSVGYEQYF; cdr3_nt: TGTGCCAGCAGCACTCGAACGGGGAGCGTAGGGTACGAGCAGTACTTC
d_call: .; j_call: TRBJ1-6; clone_size: .; v_call: TRBV18; cdr3_aa: CASSLGLQFNSPLHF; cdr3_nt: TGTGCCAGCTCGCTAGGTCTACAATTTAATTCACCCCTCCACTTT
d_call: .; j_call: TRBJ1-5; clone_size: .; v_call: TRBV7-3; cdr3_aa: CASSLTGSSNQPQHF; cdr3_nt: TGTGCCAGCAGCTTAACGGGGAGTAGCAATCAGCCCCAGCATTTT
d_call: .; j_call: TRBJ1-5; clone_size: .; v_call: TRBV6-1; cdr3_aa: CASSATPRPQHF; cdr3_nt: TGTGCCAGCAGTGCCACCCCCAGGCCCCAGCATTTT